These T cell receptor beta chains were read from a single sample in a study of cytotoxic CD8 clonotypes in ibrutinib-treated CLL. Produced via immunoSEQ multiplex PCR; TCRdb's table is partial and in-frame only. The data show around 50,000 clones, with approximately 52% seen just once and roughly 20% held by the top ten. The sequencing used PBMCs, collected after 24 months of ibrutinib treatment. These receptors were obtained from a human donor with chronic lymphocytic leukemia. The CDR3 runs from the conserved cysteine through the conserved F or W.

v_call	cdr3_aa
TRBV7-9	CASSLAGTGELFF
TRBV6-1	CASGSGSGSGSEQFF
TRBV2	CASSGTSGSPLGTQYF
TRBV7-6	CASSFQGQGFHSDTQYF
TRBV5-1	CATINHLDSGNTIYF
TRBV25-1	CASSEYRSGGFTDTQYF
TRBV10-3	CAISEDRQGSQPQHF
TRBV5-1	CASSSSGGAVDTQYF
TRBV2	CASRDTEAFF
TRBV6-5	CASSYWAVNTGELFF
TRBV5-1	CASAQGIGQPQHF
TRBV14	CASSSPTRLEQYF
TRBV29-1	CSVVTSGSYSSYNEQFF
TRBV27	CASSETGWRTEAFF
TRBV28	CASSPLEVSTEAFF
TRBV6-1	CASSALGLSKGTDTQYF
TRBV7-2	CASSLGFNANQPQHF
TRBV7-2	CASSPDWTSYNEQFF
TRBV5-1	CASSWTLLYGYTF
TRBV6-1	CASKASRTYGYTF
TRBV27	CASRPTSRASGRGETQYF
TRBV5-1	CASSPSGREELFF
TRBV5-1	CASSLGSGETGELFF
TRBV13	CASSLGDRGYGYTF
TRBV19	CASSMSSGYEQYF
TRBV13	CASSPVPGQGEQYF
TRBV11-2	CASSPRGGPTDTQYF
TRBV10-3	CAIQSGSGQPQHF
TRBV30	CAWKDRRGSSYNEQFF
TRBV5-1	CASSEPGQGARGYTF
TRBV18	CASSPGTGLAKNIQYF
TRBV2	CATKGGLARYEQFF
TRBV7-8	CASSLDVSSYEQYF
TRBV6-1	CASKAGHNSNQPQHF
TRBV5-4	CASSLPDRGLDEQFF
TRBV28	CASSPLTDLSNQPQHF
TRBV30	CAWTRTGIGYTF
TRBV28	CASSQDLNEQFF
TRBV11-2	CASAGGIAGNQPQHF
TRBV10-2	CASSDLPGTGDYDTQYF
TRBV15	CATSEQGRHEQFF
TRBV19	CASSITGDNSPLHF
TRBV6-1	CASSGGDRGPVGTEAFF